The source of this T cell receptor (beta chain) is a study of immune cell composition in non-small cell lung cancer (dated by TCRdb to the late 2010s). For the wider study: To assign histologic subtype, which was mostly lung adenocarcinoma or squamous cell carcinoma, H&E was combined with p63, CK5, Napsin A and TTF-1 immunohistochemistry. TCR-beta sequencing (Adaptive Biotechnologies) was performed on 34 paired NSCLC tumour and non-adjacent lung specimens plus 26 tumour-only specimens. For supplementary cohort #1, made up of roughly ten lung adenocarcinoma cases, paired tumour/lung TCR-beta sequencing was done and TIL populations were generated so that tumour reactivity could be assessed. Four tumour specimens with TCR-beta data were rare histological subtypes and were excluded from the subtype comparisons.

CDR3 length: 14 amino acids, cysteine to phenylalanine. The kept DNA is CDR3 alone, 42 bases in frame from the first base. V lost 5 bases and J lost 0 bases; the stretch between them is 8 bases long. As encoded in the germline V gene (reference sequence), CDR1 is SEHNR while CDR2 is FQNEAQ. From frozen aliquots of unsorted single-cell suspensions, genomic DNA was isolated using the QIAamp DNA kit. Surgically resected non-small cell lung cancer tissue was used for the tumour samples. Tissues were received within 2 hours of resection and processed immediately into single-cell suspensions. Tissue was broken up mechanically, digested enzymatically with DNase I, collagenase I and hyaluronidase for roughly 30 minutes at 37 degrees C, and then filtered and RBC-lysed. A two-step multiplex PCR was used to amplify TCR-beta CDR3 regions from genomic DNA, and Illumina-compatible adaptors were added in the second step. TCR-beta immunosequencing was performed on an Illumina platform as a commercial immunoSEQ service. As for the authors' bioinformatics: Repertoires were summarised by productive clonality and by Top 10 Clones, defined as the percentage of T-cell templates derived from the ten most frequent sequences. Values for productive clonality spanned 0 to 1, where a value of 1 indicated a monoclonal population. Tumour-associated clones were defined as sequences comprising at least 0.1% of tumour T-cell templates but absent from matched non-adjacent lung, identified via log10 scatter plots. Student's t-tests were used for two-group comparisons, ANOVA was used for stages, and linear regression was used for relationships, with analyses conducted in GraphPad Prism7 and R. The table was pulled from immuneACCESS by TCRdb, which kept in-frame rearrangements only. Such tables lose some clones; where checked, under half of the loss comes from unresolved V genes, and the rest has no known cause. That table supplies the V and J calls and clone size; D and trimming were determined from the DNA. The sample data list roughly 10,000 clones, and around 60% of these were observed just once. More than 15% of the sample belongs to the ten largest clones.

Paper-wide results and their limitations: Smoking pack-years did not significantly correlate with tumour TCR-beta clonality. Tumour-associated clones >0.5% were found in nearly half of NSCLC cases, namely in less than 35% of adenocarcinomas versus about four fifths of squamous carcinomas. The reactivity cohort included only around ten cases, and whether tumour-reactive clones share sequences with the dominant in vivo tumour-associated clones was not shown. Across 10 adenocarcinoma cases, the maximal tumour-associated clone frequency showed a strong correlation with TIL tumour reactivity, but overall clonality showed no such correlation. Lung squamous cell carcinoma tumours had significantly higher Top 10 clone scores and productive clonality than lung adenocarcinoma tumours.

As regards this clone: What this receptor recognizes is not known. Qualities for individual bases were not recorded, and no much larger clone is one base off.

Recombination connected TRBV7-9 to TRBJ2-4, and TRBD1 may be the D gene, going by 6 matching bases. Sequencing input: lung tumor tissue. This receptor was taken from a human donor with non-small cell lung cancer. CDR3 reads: CASSQQGAKNIQYF. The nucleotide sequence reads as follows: TGTGCCAGCAGCCAACAGGGAGCCAAAAACATTCAGTACTTC.